This T cell receptor (beta chain) was found in a study of blood T cell repertoires in COVID-19. Overall study: Donors in the United States, Italy and Spain gave samples during acute or convalescent COVID-19. PBMCs, B-cell-depleted T cells, or T cells provided the cDNA or gDNA that made up the material.

From germline, CDR1 is MDHEN and CDR2 SYDVKM. V lost 2 bases and J 8 bases, leaving 12 bases between the germline ends. The CDR3 is made up of 14 amino acids. Authors' processing steps: Amplification of reference gene primers provided the estimated nucleated cell counts. The assay was immunoSEQ multiplex PCR, and TCRdb's table has in-frame clones only and misses some. V and J calls and clone size are copied from that table; D and trimming were computed from the DNA. Of about 75,000 clones in the sample, 74% are singletons; the top ten hold 2.5% to 3%. The specimen sequenced was peripheral blood. The rearrangement joins TRBV28 to TRBJ1-4, with D uncertain. This TCR was sampled from a human donor with acute or convalescent COVID-19. The donor label of this sample is uncertain. The CDR3 nucleotides read TGTGCCAGCAGTTTAGGGCAGAGCCTCGAAAAACTGTTTTTT. Its translation is CASSLGQSLEKLFF. The entire variable domain, with the rest obtained from reference TRBV28 and TRBJ1-4, is as follows: DVKVTQSSRYLVKRTGEKVFLECVQDMDHENMFWYRQDPGLGLRLIYFSYDVKMKEKGDIPEGYSVSREKKERFSLILESASTNQTSMYLCASSLGQSLEKLFFGSGTQLSVL.